The 10 T cell receptor beta chains below were found in one sample sequenced in a study of CD8 T cells in ankylosing spondylitis. MiXCR, run by TCRdb on the 5' RACE reads, gives a single entry per CDR3 protein. The table has approximately 250,000 distinct CDR3 sequences, about 10% seen once. The sample was blood, either unsorted or a sorted T cell fraction (not recorded which). Receptors originate from a male donor with ankylosing spondylitis or in good health (not recorded which).

This clonotype was detected many times. One junction end does not reproduce the germline sequence, and a read error may be involved. The chain combines TRBV5-1 with TRBJ2-3; D gene ambiguous. From germline, CDR1 is SGHRS and CDR2 YFSETQ. The CDR3 has 11 residues. The CDR3 sequence is CASSLADTQYF. CDR3 DNA sequence: TGTGCCAGCAGTCTGGCAGATACGCAGTATTTT.

This clonotype was counted at least ten times. The rearrangement uses TRBV6-1 and TRBJ1-2; TRBD1 agrees at 9 bases. V shed 10 bases and J 7 bases; nucleotides not matched to a gene: 13. The CDR3 totals 14 residues. Germline loops: CDR1 MNHNS, CDR2 SASEGT. CDR3 residues: CATRTGASSFGYTF. The CDR3 nucleotides read TGTGCCACCAGGACAGGGGCGTCATCATTTGGCTACACCTTC.

With respect to this clonotype: Since a much larger clone is just one base distant, this may be a read error. The rearrangement uses TRBV7-2 and TRBJ2-1; D unresolved. Germline V gene lookup returns CDR1 SGHTA and CDR2 FQGNSA. This CDR3 is built from 13 residues. The CDR3 DNA sequence: TGTGTCAGCAGCTTGTCTTCCGGGAATGAGCAGTTCTTC. It specifies CVSSLSSGNEQFF.

This clonotype was seen a few times. The chain recombines TRBV7-6 with TRBJ1-1; D is ambiguous. V lost 5 bases, J lost 5 bases, and 12 bases lay in between. The CDR3 has 13 residues. Germline lookup yields CDR1 SGHVS and CDR2 FNYEAQ. In DNA form, the CDR3 reads TGTGCCAGCAGCCGGGAGGGTCGTACTGAAGCTTTCTTT. Translated, it gives CASSREGRTEAFF.

This rearrangement joins TRBV9 to TRBJ1-1, with D unclear. The CDR3 runs 13 residues. The V gene's germline CDR1 is SGDLS and CDR2 YYNGEE. Trimming took off 0 bases at V and 1 base at J, with 4 bases between the two ends. CDR3 sequence reads: CASSVARNTEAFF. For the CDR3, the DNA is TGTGCCAGCAGCGTAGCCAGGAACACTGAAGCTTTCTTT. The variable domain in full, completed from reference TRBV9 and TRBJ1-1, reads DSGVTQTPKHLITATGQRVTLRCSPRSGDLSVYWYQQSLDQGLQFLIQYYNGEERAKGNILERFSAQQFPDLHSELNLSSLELGDSALYFCASSVARNTEAFFGQGTRLTVV.

This clonotype was recorded many times. V gene TRBV7-6 combines with J gene TRBJ2-3; 9 bases align to TRBD1. The CDR3 totals 15 residues. J was trimmed by 4 bases and V by 4 bases; bases with no gene match: 6. Per the germline V gene, CDR1 is SGHVS and CDR2 is FNYEAQ. The CDR3 here is CASSSTGGHADTQYF. CDR3 DNA: TGTGCCAGCAGCTCTACAGGGGGCCATGCAGATACGCAGTATTTT.

In this sample, this clonotype turned up many times. The V and J genes are TRBV12-3 or TRBV12-4 and TRBJ1-2; D is perhaps TRBD1 (5 bases). The CDR3 contains 14 residues. V lost 7 bases and J lost 4, with 16 bases in between. The CDR3 region has the DNA TGTGCCAGCACCCTCAACCAGGGCAGCTATGGCTACACCTTC. It specifies CASTLNQGSYGYTF.

This clonotype came up many times. The V call is TRBV6-2 or TRBV6-3, the J call TRBJ2-6, with D maybe TRBD1 (6 bases). The germline CDR1 and CDR2 sequences are MNHEY and SVGEGT. The V end lost 2 bases, the J end lost 4 bases, and 21 bases lay between the germline ends. The CDR3 is 19 amino acids. The DNA of the CDR3 is TGTGCCAGCAGTTACCTACTCAGGGGAATCATGAAAGGGGCCAACGTCCTGACTTTC. It encodes CASSYLLRGIMKGANVLTF.

This clonotype came up many times. CDR3 sequence (DNA): TGCAGTGCCGCCATGTGGGGGCAGTTCTTC. Protein product: CSAAMWGQFF. V is TRBV20-1 and J is TRBJ2-1; D ambiguous. Germline-derived CDR1 and CDR2 are DFQATT and SNEGSKA (reference sequence). CDR3 length equals 10 residues. Trimming took off 6 bases at V and 12 bases at J, with 12 bases between the two ends.

This clonotype was counted ten times or more. This chain uses TRBV6-1 with TRBJ1-2; 10 nucleotides align to TRBD1. Losses at the gene ends were 6 bases for V and 6 bases for J; bases not matched to a gene: 4. Germline CDR1 reads MNHNS; CDR2 reads SASEGT. The CDR3 has 13 residues. CDR3 residues: CASSVDRGHGYTF. The CDR3 DNA follows: TGTGCCAGCAGCGTCGACAGGGGGCATGGCTACACCTTC.